These 18 T cell receptor beta chains came from one sample sequenced in a study of blood T cell repertoires in COVID-19. Using immunoSEQ multiplex PCR, the repertoire was profiled, and TCRdb retains in-frame clones only, with some absent. Of 60,000 to 75,000 clones in the sample, 76% were seen once. Sequenced material: peripheral blood. Receptor source: a woman in her forties or fifties with active or convalescent COVID-19.

V gene TRBV10-3 combines with J gene TRBJ2-1; no clear D. This CDR3 contains 12 residues. V was trimmed by 6 bases and J by 6 bases, leaving 9 bases between them. CDR1 and CDR2 from the germline V gene are ENHRY and SYGVKD. The CDR3 loop reads CAISGGLNEQFF. The CDR3 DNA reads as TGTGCCATCAGCGGCGGCCTCAATGAGCAGTTCTTC.

The chain is built from TRBV6-1 and TRBJ2-7, with D possibly TRBD2 on 5 matching bases. The CDR3 contains 15 residues. V was trimmed by 3 bases and J by 7 bases, leaving 19 bases between them. Germline V gene lookup returns CDR1 MNHNS and CDR2 SASEGT. The CDR3: CASSDTVPRAGEQYF. The CDR3 bases are TGTGCCAGCAGTGATACTGTTCCGAGGGCCGGAGAGCAGTACTTC.

CDR3 amino acids: CASSKVLAGGGEQFF. The CDR3 nucleotides are TGTGCCAGCAGCAAAGTACTAGCGGGAGGAGGGGAGCAGTTCTTC. The chain employs TRBV21-1 and TRBJ2-1; the table's D call TRBD2 went unverified against the DNA. TRBV21-1 is marked as a pseudogene. This CDR3 region has 15 residues.

This clone was recorded many times. The CDR3 spells CASLQGGTEAFF. The DNA of the CDR3 is TGTGCCAGCTTACAGGGGGGCACTGAAGCTTTCTTT. The chain joins TRBV18 to TRBJ1-1; 8 bases are a match to TRBD1. J lost 4 bases, V lost 7 bases, and 2 bases had no gene match. The CDR3 is 12 amino acids. Germline-derived CDR1 and CDR2 are KGHSH and LQKENI.

The rearrangement links TRBV30 to TRBJ1-5; tentatively, D is TRBD1 (6 bases). Germline V gene sequence: CDR1 GTSNPN, CDR2 SVGIG (reference sequence). V was trimmed by 4 bases and J by 6 bases, leaving 13 bases between them. This CDR3 spans 13 amino acids. The DNA for the CDR3 is TGTGCCTGGAACCAGGGGCCGATTCAGCCCCAGCATTTT. Its protein is CAWNQGPIQPQHF.

This clone occurred once. The rearrangement joins TRBV10-3 to TRBJ2-7; D remains unclear. The germline gives CDR1 ENHRY, CDR2 SYGVKD. Trimming stripped 2 bases from V and 3 bases from J, with 5 bases between. This CDR3 has 12 amino acids. The DNA of the CDR3 is TGTGCCATCAGTGAGAACAACTACGAGCAGTACTTC. Protein: CAISENNYEQYF.

In its sample, this clone was seen a few times. The chain recombines TRBV27 with TRBJ2-3; perhaps TRBD1 as D (6 bases). Germline V CDR1 and CDR2: MNHEY, SMNVEV (reference sequence). This CDR3 has 17 amino acids. V was cut by 5 bases and J by 2 bases, with 20 bases left in between. The CDR3 loop is CASSLGQPPRNTDTQYF. CDR3 coding DNA: TGTGCCAGCAGTCTCGGACAGCCACCTCGGAACACAGATACGCAGTATTTT.

The chain combines TRBV18 with TRBJ1-2; 9 bases are shared with TRBD1. The CDR3 is made up of 14 amino acids. V was clipped by 1 base and J by 6 bases; unmatched bases: 3. The germline V gene encodes CDR1 KGHSH and CDR2 LQKENI. This CDR3 reads CASSPLWDRDGYTF. In DNA, the CDR3 is TGTGCCAGCTCACCACTGTGGGACAGGGATGGCTACACCTTC. The full variable domain, with the rest looked up from reference TRBV18 and TRBJ1-2, is NAGVMQNPRHLVRRRGQEARLRCSPMKGHSHVYWYRQLPEEGLKFMVYLQKENIIDESGMPKERFSAEFPKEGPSILRIQQVVRGDSAAYFCASSPLWDRDGYTFGSGTRLTVV.

This chain uses TRBV18 with TRBJ1-4, with D hard to call. Germline V gene lookup returns CDR1 KGHSH and CDR2 LQKENI. This CDR3 contains 15 residues. The V end lost 0 bases, the J end lost 4 bases, and 9 bases lay between the germline ends. In DNA form, the CDR3 reads TGTGCCAGCTCACCACCGAATCAGGATAATGAAAAACTGTTTTTT. Residues: CASSPPNQDNEKLFF.

The gene calls are TRBV7-8 and TRBJ2-7, with 9 bases fitting TRBD1. V trimming: 5 bases; J trimming: 4 bases; junction bases outside the gene matches: 3. This CDR3 spans 13 amino acids. Germline V CDR1 and CDR2: SGHVS, FQNEAQ. Here the CDR3 DNA reads TGTGCCAGCAGCGCGGACAGGGGTTACGAGCAGTACTTC. Translation gives CASSADRGYEQYF.

This chain uses TRBV6-5 with TRBJ1-2; 9 bases fit TRBD1. Germline V gene data show CDR1 as MNHEY and CDR2 as SVGAGI. The J segment lost 8 bases and the V segment lost 1 base, leaving 8 bases of the junction unmatched. This CDR3 region has 15 residues. DNA of the CDR3: TGTGCCAGCAGTTACTTGGGACAGGGAAATCGAGGCTACACCTTC. It yields the protein CASSYLGQGNRGYTF.

The chain combines TRBV7-9 with TRBJ1-2, with 8 bases fitting TRBD1. CDR3 length: 15 amino acids. J gave up 4 bases and V 5 bases, and 9 bases lay outside the gene matches. Germline V gene lookup returns CDR1 SEHNR and CDR2 FQNEAQ (reference sequence). Here the CDR3 reads CASSRTQGATYGYTF. In nucleotides, the CDR3 is TGTGCCAGCAGCCGGACCCAGGGGGCTACCTATGGCTACACCTTC. The variable domain in full, with the rest retrieved from reference TRBV7-9 and TRBJ1-2, is DTGVSQNPRHKITKRGQNVTFRCDPISEHNRLYWYRQTLGQGPEFLTYFQNEAQLEKSRLLSDRFSAERPKGSFSTLEIQRTEQGDSAMYLCASSRTQGATYGYTFGSGTRLTVV.

The chain is built from TRBV27 and TRBJ2-5, with D uncertain. Trimming left V 0 bases short and J 0 bases short, with 5 bases between. Germline values: CDR1 MNHEY, CDR2 SMNVEV (reference sequence). The CDR3 sequence is 14 residues long. The CDR3 coding sequence is TGTGCCAGCAGTTTATCATCGTACCAAGAGACCCAGTACTTC. Its protein is CASSLSSYQETQYF.

J is TRBJ2-6 and V is TRBV24-1; no firm D call. The germline gives CDR1 KGHDR, CDR2 SFDVKD. Trimming took off 9 bases at V and 4 bases at J, with 9 bases between the two ends. The CDR3 loop spans 13 amino acids. The CDR3 loop reads CATGSEGANVLTF. DNA of the CDR3: TGTGCCACCGGGTCGGAGGGGGCCAACGTCCTGACTTTC.

The chain carries TRBV19 and TRBJ1-5, with TRBD1 matching 7 bases. The CDR3 totals 21 residues. The ends lost 4 bases at V and 4 bases at J; junction bases unmatched: 25. CDR1 and CDR2 (germline): LNHDA, SQIVND (reference sequence). CDR3 protein: CASSTITGTASPNLRNQPQHF. As DNA, the CDR3 is TGTGCCAGTAGTACGATAACCGGGACAGCATCCCCTAATTTGAGGAATCAGCCCCAGCATTTT.

The rearrangement uses TRBV24-1 and TRBJ2-1; D possibly corresponds to TRBD1 (5 bases). With 4 bases removed from V and 3 bases from J, the gap between germline ends came to 15 bases. The germline V gene has CDR1 KGHDR and CDR2 SFDVKD. The CDR3 sequence is 16 residues long. CDR3 amino acids: CATSDSTGVDYNEQFF. The CDR3 DNA is TGTGCCACCAGTGACTCAACAGGTGTGGACTACAATGAGCAGTTCTTC.

This clone showed up just once. The chain couples TRBV5-4 to TRBJ1-2, with D possibly matching TRBD1 (5 bases). The CDR3 length is 13 residues. Germline CDR1 is SGHNT and CDR2 is YYREEE (reference sequence). Trimming took off 0 bases at V and 2 bases at J, with 5 bases between the two ends. The CDR3, as DNA: TGTGCCAGCAGCTTGGACAGGAACTATGGCTACACCTTC. Translation gives CASSLDRNYGYTF.

V usage is TRBV19 and J usage is TRBJ2-1; D perhaps matches TRBD1 (5 bases). In germline, CDR1 is LNHDA, CDR2 SQIVND (reference sequence). This CDR3 has 12 residues. V was clipped by 5 bases and J by 8 bases, with 10 bases between them. For the CDR3, the DNA is TGTGCCAGTAGTCTGGGGCACGATGAGCAGTTCTTC. Amino acids: CASSLGHDEQFF.